The source of this TCR beta chain is a study of T cells in Graves' hyperthyroidism and ophthalmopathy. TCR beta CDR3 sequences were amplified from RNA transcripts. With the HTBI primer set, the TCR CDR3 went through a first round of RT-PCR. One entry per CDR3 protein results from TCRdb running MiXCR on the multiplex PCR reads. The table shows 200,000 to 300,000 distinct CDR3 sequences, with approximately 24% occurring only once. Any patient presenting with uncontrolled infection, other autoimmune disease, pregnancy or lactation was left out. The germline V gene encodes CDR1 SGHTA and CDR2 FQGNSA. V was trimmed by 5 bases and J by 10 bases, leaving 23 bases between them. This CDR3 has 15 residues.

This chain links TRBV7-2 with TRBJ1-1, with D possibly TRBD1 on 5 matching bases. Sequenced sample: blood. The receptor was isolated from a woman between 40 and 50 years old with Graves' ophthalmopathy. CDR3 amino acids: CASSPGGGGGEGAFF. CDR3 bases: TGTGCCAGCAGCCCGGGTGGGGGGGGAGGAGAGGGAGCTTTCTTT.